The next 32 T cell receptor beta chains were all read from a single sample in a study of control samples from healthy donors and cancer patients. Profiling relied on immunoSEQ multiplex PCR, and the TCRdb table lists in-frame clones only, not all of them. The sample contains 80,000 or so clones, around 92% of which appear only once. What was sequenced was blood. These receptors were collected from a man aged 50-60 years in good health.

Of note for this clone: This CDR3 is also generated by other DNA sequences in the sample. This chain links TRBV24-1 with TRBJ1-5, with D possibly TRBD1 on 5 matching bases. Germline values: CDR1 KGHDR, CDR2 SFDVKD. This CDR3 has 14 residues. Trimming removed 3 bases from V and 7 bases from J, with 12 bases in between. The CDR3 loop is CATSDPRGNQPQHF. The CDR3 DNA follows: TGTGCCACCAGTGATCCCCGGGGGAACCAGCCCCAGCATTTT.

The rearrangement joins TRBV27 to TRBJ2-2; 7 positions agree with TRBD1. Germline V CDR1 and CDR2: MNHEY, SMNVEV (reference sequence). V lost 2 bases to trimming and J lost 1 base; unmatched junction nucleotides: 7. The CDR3 is 17 amino acids. In DNA form, the CDR3 reads TGTGCCAGCAGTTTAGTCCTGACAGGGAGGAACACCGGGGAGCTGTTTTTT. Its translation: CASSLVLTGRNTGELFF.

The chain couples TRBV7-9 to TRBJ2-5; D call uncertain. Trimming took 1 base from V and 4 from J, leaving 4 bases between them. The CDR3 sequence is 12 residues long. Germline V gene sequence: CDR1 SEHNR, CDR2 FQNEAQ (reference sequence). The CDR3 reads CASSLGLETQYF. DNA of the CDR3: TGTGCCAGCAGCTTAGGATTAGAGACCCAGTACTTC. Variable domain in full (rest from reference TRBV7-9 and TRBJ2-5): DTGVSQNPRHKITKRGQNVTFRCDPISEHNRLYWYRQTLGQGPEFLTYFQNEAQLEKSRLLSDRFSAERPKGSFSTLEIQRTEQGDSAMYLCASSLGLETQYFGPGTRLLVL.

This clone was counted only a few times. The chain carries TRBV19 and TRBJ1-5, with TRBD1 identical over 11 bases. V shed 5 bases and J 6 bases; nucleotides not matched to a gene: 6. Looked up from germline, CDR1 is LNHDA and CDR2 is SQIVND (reference sequence). There are 15 residues in the CDR3. CDR3 nucleotides: TGTGCCAGTAGTGCCACGGACAGGGGGCCTCAGCCCCAGCATTTT. Translated, it gives CASSATDRGPQPQHF.

The chain carries TRBV11-2 and TRBJ2-2; D is ambiguous. V was trimmed by 6 bases and J by 1 base, leaving 12 bases between them. The germline CDR1 and CDR2 sequences are SGHAT and FQNNGV. CDR3 length: 15 amino acids. CDR3 protein: CASSRRVGNTGELFF. CDR3 nucleotide sequence: TGTGCCAGCAGTCGTCGCGTTGGGAACACCGGGGAGCTGTTTTTT. Supplemented by reference TRBV11-2 and TRBJ2-2, the full variable domain reads EAGVAQSPRYKIIEKRQSVAFWCNPISGHATLYWYQQILGQGPKLLIQFQNNGVVDDSQLPKDRFSAERLKGVDSTLKIQPAKLEDSAVYLCASSRRVGNTGELFFGEGSRLTVL.

V usage is TRBV7-2 and J usage is TRBJ1-5, with D tentatively TRBD1 (6 bases). CDR1 and CDR2 from the germline V gene are SGHTA and FQGNSA. The V end lost 0 bases, the J end lost 5 bases, and 8 bases lay between the germline ends. This CDR3 has 14 amino acids. CDR3 amino acids: CASSLASGDQPQHF. In DNA, the CDR3 is TGTGCCAGCAGCTTAGCCTCAGGGGATCAGCCCCAGCATTTT. The complete variable domain, with remaining parts taken from reference TRBV7-2 and TRBJ1-5, reads GAGVSQSPSNKVTEKGKDVELRCDPISGHTALYWYRQSLGQGLEFLIYFQGNSAPDKSGLPSDRFSAERTGGSVSTLTIQRTQQEDSAVYLCASSLASGDQPQHFGDGTRLSIL.

The gene calls are TRBV11-1 and TRBJ1-1; D ambiguous. Trimming cost V 4 bases and J 7 bases, with 22 bases left between them. The CDR3 sequence is 16 residues long. Looked up from germline, CDR1 is SGHAT and CDR2 is FQDESV (reference sequence). The CDR3 spells CASSSPSGEGMNEAFF. The CDR3 bases are TGTGCCAGCAGCTCCCCGTCGGGAGAAGGGATGAATGAAGCTTTCTTT. The full variable domain, its missing parts supplied by reference TRBV11-1 and TRBJ1-1, is EAEVAQSPRYKITEKSQAVAFWCDPISGHATLYWYRQILGQGPELLVQFQDESVVDDSQLPKDRFSAERLKGVDSTLKIQPAELGDSAMYLCASSSPSGEGMNEAFFGQGTRLTVV.

The V call is TRBV3-1 (or the pseudogene TRBV3-2), the J call TRBJ1-4; a possible D gene is TRBD1 (5 bases). V lost 3 bases and J lost 2, with 7 bases in between. CDR3 length equals 14 residues. The germline gives CDR1 LGHDT, CDR2 YNNKEL (reference sequence). CDR3 nucleotide sequence: TGTGCCAGCAGCCAGCGGGGGACTAATGAAAAACTGTTTTTT. Encoded protein: CASSQRGTNEKLFF.

CDR3 sequence: CASTSNAGGVQFF. For the CDR3, the DNA is TGTGCCAGCACCTCCAACGCGGGGGGGGTGCAGTTCTTC. The genes are TRBV6-6 and TRBJ2-1, with 9 bases lining up with TRBD2. The germline CDR1 and CDR2 sequences are MNHNY and SVGAGI (reference sequence). CDR3 size: 13 residues. The V gene end was trimmed by 7 bases and the J gene end by 12 bases; junction bases not matched to a gene: 10.

CDR3 in amino acids: CASSITRGYEKLFF. The DNA of the CDR3 is TGTGCCAGTAGTATAACCAGGGGGTACGAAAAACTGTTTTTT. The gene calls are TRBV19 and TRBJ1-4, with 7 bases that match TRBD1. The CDR3 is 14 residues long. The V segment lost 2 bases and the J segment 8 bases; nucleotides outside the gene matches: 5. The germline CDR1 and CDR2 sequences are LNHDA and SQIVND (reference sequence).

The rearrangement uses TRBV6-5 and TRBJ2-3; a weak D match, TRBD2 (7 bases). Trimming removed 2 bases from V and 2 bases from J, with 14 bases in between. Germline CDR1 reads MNHEY; CDR2 reads SVGAGI. The length of the CDR3 is 16 residues. The chain's CDR3 is CASSYAGGGATDTQYF. CDR3 coding DNA: TGTGCCAGCAGTTACGCCGGAGGGGGGGCCACAGATACGCAGTATTTT.

The chain joins TRBV2 to TRBJ2-5, with TRBD1 matching over 9 bases. V gave up 7 bases and J gave up 5 bases; unmatched junction bases: 5. From germline, CDR1 is SNHLY and CDR2 FYNNEI. The CDR3 runs 13 residues. The CDR3 region has the DNA TGTGCCAGCAACCGGGACAGGGCCGAGACCCAGTACTTC. As protein: CASNRDRAETQYF.

This chain connects TRBV7-9 to TRBJ1-1, with 9 bases fitting TRBD1. The germline V gene has CDR1 SEHNR and CDR2 FQNEAQ (reference sequence). CDR3 size: 15 residues. J gave up 0 bases and V 4 bases, and 3 bases lay outside the gene matches. CDR3 sequence (DNA): TGTGCCAGCAGCTCTGGGACAGGGTTGAACACTGAAGCTTTCTTT. As protein: CASSSGTGLNTEAFF.

The chain uses TRBV18 and TRBJ1-5; D might be TRBD1 (6 bases). The germline V gene has CDR1 KGHSH and CDR2 LQKENI. This CDR3 region has 14 residues. V lost 5 bases, J lost 6 bases, and 14 bases lay in between. CDR3: CASSSNRVGQPQHF. CDR3 nucleotides: TGTGCCAGCTCATCCAACAGGGTGGGTCAGCCCCAGCATTTT.

The rearrangement links TRBV6-5 to TRBJ1-3; D not certain. Trimming left V 5 bases short and J 2 bases short, with 10 bases between. CDR3 length equals 14 residues. Germline CDR1 and CDR2: MNHEY and SVGAGI. The CDR3 region is CASSSQLTGNTIYF. CDR3 in DNA: TGTGCCAGCAGTAGCCAGCTAACTGGAAACACCATATATTTT.

This clone came up a few times. The rearrangement uses TRBV4-3 and TRBJ1-3; D call uncertain. The CDR3 is made up of 14 amino acids. Deletions cut 3 bases from V and 4 bases from J, with 10 bases between. Looked up from germline, CDR1 is LGHNA and CDR2 is YSLEER. The CDR3 DNA is TGCGCCAGCAGCCATTTAGGGCGCGGAAACACCATATATTTT. As protein: CASSHLGRGNTIYF.

The J gene is TRBJ2-7, the V gene TRBV11-2; D remains unclear. This CDR3 has 13 residues. Germline CDR1 SGHAT, CDR2 FQNNGV. The V gene lost 2 bases and the J gene lost 3 bases, with 8 bases spanning the gap. The CDR3 here is CASSLRSFYEQYF. For the CDR3, the DNA is TGTGCCAGCAGCTTAAGGTCCTTCTACGAGCAGTACTTC.

This clone was counted between two and nine times. The chain uses TRBV7-2 and TRBJ1-1; D ambiguous. The CDR3 is 14 amino acids. Trimming removed 1 base at V and 1 base at J, with 7 bases between. The germline V gene encodes CDR1 SGHTA and CDR2 FQGNSA. CDR3 nucleotide sequence: TGTGCCAGCAGCTTAGGACCAACGAACACTGAAGCTTTCTTT. It specifies CASSLGPTNTEAFF.

Here the CDR3 DNA reads TGCAGTGCTAGTCGTCAGGGGCCTTCAGCTTTCTTT. It is translated as CSASRQGPSAFF. This chain connects TRBV20-1 to TRBJ1-1, with D possibly TRBD1 on 6 matching bases. The germline V gene has CDR1 DFQATT and CDR2 SNEGSKA (reference sequence). The CDR3 extends over 12 amino acids. Trimming took 3 bases from V and 10 from J, leaving 15 bases between them.

The table lists this clone with a count of one. This chain connects TRBV29-1 to TRBJ1-5; D perhaps matches TRBD1 (6 bases). This CDR3 is built from 12 residues. The V end lost 4 bases, the J end lost 4 bases, and 8 bases lay between the germline ends. CDR1 and CDR2 (germline): SQVTM, ANQGSEA. The CDR3 region is CSVGQENQPQHF. The CDR3 DNA sequence: TGCAGCGTTGGACAGGAAAATCAGCCCCAGCATTTT. Filled out from reference TRBV29-1 and TRBJ1-5, the complete variable domain reads SAVISQKPSRDICQRGTSLTIQCQVDSQVTMMFWYRQQPGQSLTLIATANQGSEATYESGFVIDKFPISRPNLTFSTLTVSNMSPEDSSIYLCSVGQENQPQHFGDGTRLSIL.

The rearrangement joins TRBV5-5 to TRBJ1-3; unclear D gene. CDR1 is SGHKS, CDR2 YYEKEE, per germline (reference sequence). Trimming cost V 4 bases and J 5 bases, with 13 bases left between them. The CDR3 has 14 amino acids. For the CDR3, the DNA is TGTGCCAGCAGCGCGGAACCGGGTAGAAACACCATATATTTT. The encoded protein is CASSAEPGRNTIYF. Using reference TRBV5-5 and TRBJ1-3 for the parts outside the CDR3, the full variable domain is DAGVTQSPTHLIKTRGQQVTLRCSPISGHKSVSWYQQVLGQGPQFIFQYYEKEERGRGNFPDRFSARQFPNYSSELNVNALLLGDSALYLCASSAEPGRNTIYFGEGSWLTVV.

The chain recombines TRBV6-5 with TRBJ1-5; 7 nucleotides agree with TRBD1. The CDR3 consists of 15 residues. The trim removed 6 bases at V and 2 bases at J, leaving 7 bases unmatched. The germline gives CDR1 MNHEY, CDR2 SVGAGI. CDR3 nucleotide sequence: TGTGCCAGCAGGACAGGGTTATCGGGCAATCAGCCCCAGCATTTT. It translates to CASRTGLSGNQPQHF.

This rearrangement joins TRBV5-1 to TRBJ2-3; 10 positions match TRBD1. V lost 5 bases and J lost 4; bases outside the gene matches: 4. The CDR3 totals 14 residues. Per germline, CDR1 SGHRS and CDR2 YFSETQ. CDR3 in amino acids: CASSLGQGADTQYF. The CDR3 DNA reads TGCGCCAGCAGTTTAGGACAGGGGGCAGATACGCAGTATTTT.

The chain employs TRBV5-1 and TRBJ1-6; no definite D call. This CDR3 is built from 14 residues. CDR1 is SGHRS, CDR2 YFSETQ, per germline. The V end was cut by 0 bases, the J end by 6 bases, with 7 bases between. The DNA of the CDR3 is TGCGCCAGCAGCTTGGAGGGTCGTAATTCACCCCTCCACTTT. It specifies CASSLEGRNSPLHF.

The rearrangement joins TRBV19 to TRBJ1-2, with TRBD1 as a possible D gene (6 bases). V was trimmed by 3 bases and J by 2 bases, leaving 13 bases between them. The CDR3 contains 15 residues. Germline V gene lookup returns CDR1 LNHDA and CDR2 SQIVND (reference sequence). CDR3 DNA: TGTGCCAGTAGTATCTCCCAGGGGTCCAACTATGGCTACACCTTC. Its translation is CASSISQGSNYGYTF.

The chain combines TRBV9 with TRBJ1-1, with D possibly matching TRBD1 (5 bases). The germline V gene has CDR1 SGDLS and CDR2 YYNGEE. Trimming removed 2 bases from V and 5 bases from J, with 13 bases in between. This CDR3 region has 14 residues. This CDR3 reads CASSVTGPETEAFF. Written as DNA, the CDR3 is TGTGCCAGCAGCGTTACAGGCCCAGAGACTGAAGCTTTCTTT.

The genes are TRBV5-1 and TRBJ2-4; 8 bases are a match to TRBD1. V lost 1 base, J lost 6 bases, and 9 bases stayed unmatched. Germline loops: CDR1 SGHRS, CDR2 YFSETQ. The CDR3 extends over 16 amino acids. This CDR3 reads CASSLQTGGSTNIQYF. The CDR3 coding sequence is TGCGCCAGCAGCTTGCAAACAGGGGGTAGTACAAACATTCAGTACTTC. Based on the CDR3 plus reference TRBV5-1 and TRBJ2-4, the full variable domain is KAGVTQTPRYLIKTRGQQVTLSCSPISGHRSVSWYQQTPGQGLQFLFEYFSETQRNKGNFPGRFSGRQFSNSRSEMNVSTLELGDSALYLCASSLQTGGSTNIQYFGAGTRLSVL.

V is TRBV24-1 and J is TRBJ1-3; TRBD1 aligns across 7 bases. The ends lost 5 bases at V and 1 base at J; junction bases unmatched: 7. The germline gives CDR1 KGHDR, CDR2 SFDVKD. The CDR3 is made up of 16 amino acids. The CDR3 nucleotides are TGTGCCACCAGTGGCAGGGGGGACGGATCTGGAAACACCATATATTTT. Translating it yields CATSGRGDGSGNTIYF.

The count of this clone is one. The J gene is TRBJ1-1, the V gene TRBV7-9; D uncertain. The germline gives CDR1 SEHNR, CDR2 FQNEAQ (reference sequence). The CDR3 consists of 13 residues. Between the trimmed V and J ends, which lost 6 bases and 4 bases, there was a span of 12 bases. The CDR3 DNA is TGTGCCAGCAGACGTGGGTTAGGCACTGAAGCTTTCTTT. Translated, it gives CASRRGLGTEAFF.

The gene calls are TRBV6-5 and TRBJ2-1; weak D call: TRBD2 (6 bases). The germline CDR1 and CDR2 sequences are MNHEY and SVGAGI. The V end lost 1 base, the J end lost 6 bases, and 13 bases lay between the germline ends. The CDR3 is 15 amino acids. CDR3 nucleotide sequence: TGTGCCAGCAGTTACTATCGGGGAGGATTCAATGAGCAGTTCTTC. Protein product: CASSYYRGGFNEQFF.

This clone came up a few times. The chain combines TRBV24-1 with TRBJ2-3; tentatively, D is TRBD1 (5 bases). CDR1 and CDR2 (germline): KGHDR, SFDVKD. CDR3 length equals 17 residues. Trimming removed 2 bases from V and 2 bases from J, with 16 bases in between. The CDR3: CATSDSKQVADTDTQYF. Written as DNA, the CDR3 is TGTGCCACCAGTGATTCGAAACAGGTAGCCGACACAGATACGCAGTATTTT.

The genes are TRBV5-1 and TRBJ2-2, with a possible D match to TRBD1 (5 bases). Looked up from germline, CDR1 is SGHRS and CDR2 is YFSETQ. The V and J ends lost 1 base and 5 bases respectively, with 12 bases between them. The CDR3 contains 15 residues. This chain's CDR3 is CASSLTGLRTGELFF. The CDR3 coding sequence is TGCGCCAGCAGCTTGACAGGCCTCAGGACCGGGGAGCTGTTTTTT.